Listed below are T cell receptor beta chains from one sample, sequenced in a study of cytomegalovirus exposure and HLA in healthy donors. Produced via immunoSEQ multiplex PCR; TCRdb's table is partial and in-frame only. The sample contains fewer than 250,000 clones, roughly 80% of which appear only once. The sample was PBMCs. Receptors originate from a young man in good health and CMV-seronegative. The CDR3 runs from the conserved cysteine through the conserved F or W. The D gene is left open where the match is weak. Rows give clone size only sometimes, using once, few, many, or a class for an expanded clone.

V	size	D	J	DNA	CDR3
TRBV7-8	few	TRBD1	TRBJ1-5	TGTGCCAGCAGCTTTCTGGACAGGGACAATCAGCCCCAGCATTTT	CASSFLDRDNQPQHF
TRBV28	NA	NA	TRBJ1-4	TGTGCCAGCACCGAGGAGCATCGTCGGGGAAAACTGTTTTTT	CASTEEHRRGKLFF
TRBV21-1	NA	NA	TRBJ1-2	TGTGCCAGCAGCAAAGCGCCGGGGGGGTGGAACGGCTACACCTTC	CASSKAPGGWNGYTF
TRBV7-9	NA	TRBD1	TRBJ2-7	TGTTCCAGCAGCCCCCCTTCACAGGGGGTAAGAACGGGCGAGCAGTACTTC	CSSSPPSQGVRTGEQYF
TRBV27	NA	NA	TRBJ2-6	TGTGCCAGCAGTTTGATCTCTGGGGCCAGCGTCCTGACTTTC	CASSLISGASVLTF
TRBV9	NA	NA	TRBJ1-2	TGTGCCAGCAGCGGGCCGGGGGGTGGTGGCTACACCTTC	CASSGPGGGGYTF
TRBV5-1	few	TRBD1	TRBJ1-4	TGCGCCAGCAGCGGCATCGACCGGGACAGGGGTCGAGAAAAACTGTTTTTT	CASSGIDRDRGREKLFF
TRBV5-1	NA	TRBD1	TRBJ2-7	TGCGCCAGCAGTTCGTGGACAGGGGAAGAGCAGTACTTC	CASSSWTGEEQYF
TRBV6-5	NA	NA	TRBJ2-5	TGTGCCAGCAGGGGGGGAGGCCAAGAGACCCAGTACTTC	CASRGGGQETQYF
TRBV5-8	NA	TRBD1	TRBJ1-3	TGTGCCAGCAGCTCCGGACAGGGCTACTCTGGAAACACCATATATTTT	CASSSGQGYSGNTIYF
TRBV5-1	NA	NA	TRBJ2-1	TGCGCCAGCAGCTTTTCCCGGGGAGGTGAGCAGTTCTTC	CASSFSRGGEQFF
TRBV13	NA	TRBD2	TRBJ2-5	TGTGCCAGCAGCGTGGGACTAGCGGGGGGAGAGACCCAGTACTTC	CASSVGLAGGETQYF
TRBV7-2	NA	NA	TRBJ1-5	TGTGCCAGCAGCGCCAGGGGTAGCAATCAGCCCCAGCATTTT	CASSARGSNQPQHF
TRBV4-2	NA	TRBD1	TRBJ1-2	TGTGCCAGCAGCCAGAATGAGGGACAGGGGGCCGTCTATGGCTACACCTTC	CASSQNEGQGAVYGYTF
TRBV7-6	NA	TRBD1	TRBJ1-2	TGTGCCAGCAGCCTCACAGGGGACTATGGCTACACCTTC	CASSLTGDYGYTF
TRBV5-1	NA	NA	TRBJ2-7	TGCGCCAGCAGTGGGGCTCCTGGTAGGAACGAGCAGTACTTC	CASSGAPGRNEQYF
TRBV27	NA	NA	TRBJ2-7	TGTGCCAGCAGTCTACAGGGCTACGAGCAGTACTTC	CASSLQGYEQYF
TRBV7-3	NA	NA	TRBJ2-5	TGTGCCAGCAGCCAAGACGGGGAGACCCAGTACTTC	CASSQDGETQYF
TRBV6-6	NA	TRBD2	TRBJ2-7	TGTGCCAGCAGTTACCCTAGCGGGGGGGATTCCTACGAGCAGTACTTC	CASSYPSGGDSYEQYF
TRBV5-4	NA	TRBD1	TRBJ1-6	TGTGCCAGCAGCTTGGAGGGGGCAATCACTTCACCCCTCCACTTT	CASSLEGAITSPLHF
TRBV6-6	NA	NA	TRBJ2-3	TGTGCCAGCAGGGTAACAGGTTCTAGCACAGATACGCAGTATTTT	CASRVTGSSTDTQYF
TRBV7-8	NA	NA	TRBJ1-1	TGTGCCAGCAGCTTAGTTCGGGGTCAGAACACTGAAGCTTTCTTT	CASSLVRGQNTEAFF
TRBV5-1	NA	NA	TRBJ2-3	TGCGCCAGCAGCTTGGCCGTCTTCACAGATACGCAGTATTTT	CASSLAVFTDTQYF
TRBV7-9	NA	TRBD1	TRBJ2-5	TGTGCCAGCTCCCTGGGGCAGGGGGCACTAAGGACCCAGTACTTC	CASSLGQGALRTQYF
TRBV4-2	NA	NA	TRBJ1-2	TGTGCCAGCAGCCAAGAAAACCCCGGGCGCAGGGGTGGCTACACCTTC	CASSQENPGRRGGYTF
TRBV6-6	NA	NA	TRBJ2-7	TGTGCCAGCAGTGTGGGGGCTGAGCAGTACTTC	CASSVGAEQYF